These 15 T cell receptor beta chains share one sample of origin, sequenced in a study of blood T cell repertoires in COVID-19. Sequenced by immunoSEQ multiplex PCR; TCRdb stores in-frame clones only, minus some. Of 250,000 to 300,000 clones in the sample, around nine tenths were seen once. Sequencing used PBMCs or T cells enriched from blood (not recorded which). The receptors come from a woman in her fifties or sixties who had recovered from COVID-19.

This rearrangement joins TRBV28 to TRBJ2-7, with D unclear. The CDR3 is 15 amino acids. Looked up from germline, CDR1 is MDHEN and CDR2 is SYDVKM. V dropped 1 base and J dropped 3 bases, with 13 bases sitting between them. CDR3 DNA sequence: TGTGCCAGCAGTTTATCCCGAGGCAGCAACTACGAGCAGTACTTC. The encoded protein is CASSLSRGSNYEQYF.

The count of this clone is one. The rearrangement joins TRBV6-5 to TRBJ1-5, with D perhaps TRBD1 (6 bases). The CDR3 has 16 amino acids. The germline V gene encodes CDR1 MNHEY and CDR2 SVGAGI. Trimming cost V 4 bases and J 6 bases, with 19 bases left between them. CDR3 sequence: CASSLQGVGTGQPQHF. In DNA, the CDR3 is TGTGCCAGCAGTTTACAGGGCGTCGGGACCGGTCAGCCCCAGCATTTT.

This clone appeared a single time. The rearrangement uses TRBV19 and TRBJ1-1, with D perhaps matching TRBD1 (6 bases). Germline assignment: CDR1 LNHDA and CDR2 SQIVND (reference sequence). There are 19 residues in the CDR3. Trimming cost V 9 bases and J 0 bases, with 29 bases left between them. CDR3 region: CASPLADRIRPDVNTEAFF. The CDR3 DNA follows: TGTGCCAGCCCGCTTGCGGACAGAATTCGTCCCGATGTGAACACTGAAGCTTTCTTT.

The rearrangement joins TRBV5-1 to TRBJ2-1; 9 nucleotides match TRBD1. Germline V gene data show CDR1 as SGHRS and CDR2 as YFSETQ. V shed 1 base and J 6 bases; nucleotides not matched to a gene: 5. The CDR3 totals 15 residues. CDR3 sequence (DNA): TGCGCCAGCAGCTTGAAGACAGGGGGGAGCAATGAGCAGTTCTTC. This encodes CASSLKTGGSNEQFF. The variable domain in full, completed from reference TRBV5-1 and TRBJ2-1, reads KAGVTQTPRYLIKTRGQQVTLSCSPISGHRSVSWYQQTPGQGLQFLFEYFSETQRNKGNFPGRFSGRQFSNSRSEMNVSTLELGDSALYLCASSLKTGGSNEQFFGPGTRLTVL.

This clone has just one count. The rearrangement links TRBV19 to TRBJ2-1; 9 positions agree with TRBD2. The CDR3 extends over 15 amino acids. V shed 7 bases, J shed 2 bases, and the junction held 6 bases outside the gene matches. Germline CDR1 and CDR2: LNHDA and SQIVND (reference sequence). The DNA of the CDR3 is TGTGCCAGTAACTCTCTAGCGGGACCCTACAATGAGCAGTTCTTC. It codes for CASNSLAGPYNEQFF. Based on the CDR3 plus reference TRBV19 and TRBJ2-1, the full variable domain is DGGITQSPKYLFRKEGQNVTLSCEQNLNHDAMYWYRQDPGQGLRLIYYSQIVNDFQKGDIAEGYSVSREKKESFPLTVTSAQKNPTAFYLCASNSLAGPYNEQFFGPGTRLTVL.

The V call is TRBV3-1 (or the pseudogene TRBV3-2), the J call TRBJ2-6; unclear D gene. The length of the CDR3 is 15 residues. Trimming shortened V by 2 bases and J by 0 bases, and 5 bases separated the two germline ends. CDR1 is LGHDT and CDR2 is YNNKEL in the germline V gene (reference sequence). This CDR3 is CASSQMASGANVLTF. In DNA form, the CDR3 reads TGTGCCAGCAGCCAAATGGCCTCTGGGGCCAACGTCCTGACTTTC.

The J gene is TRBJ2-2, the V gene TRBV19; TRBD2 matches 9 bases. Germline lookup yields CDR1 LNHDA and CDR2 SQIVND (reference sequence). The CDR3 totals 15 residues. V was pared by 2 bases and J by 9 bases, with 7 bases of the junction left unmatched. CDR3: CASSISGLAGRELFF. Written as DNA, the CDR3 is TGTGCCAGTAGTATATCGGGTCTAGCGGGAAGGGAGCTGTTTTTT.

The chain joins TRBV30 to TRBJ1-2; D is unclear. The length of the CDR3 is 13 residues. The germline V gene encodes CDR1 GTSNPN and CDR2 SVGIG (reference sequence). V gave up 2 bases and J gave up 2 bases, with 9 bases separating them. The CDR3 nucleotides read TGTGCCTGGAGTACCACGGGGAACTATGGCTACACCTTC. Translating it yields CAWSTTGNYGYTF.

V gene TRBV30 combines with J gene TRBJ2-6; a weak D match, TRBD2 (6 bases). CDR1 is GTSNPN and CDR2 is SVGIG in the germline V gene (reference sequence). The CDR3 spans 15 residues. The V end lost 3 bases, the J end lost 1 base, and 10 bases lay between the germline ends. The DNA of the CDR3 is TGTGCCTGGAGGTCCCGGGGGTCTGGGGCCAACGTCCTGACTTTC. Encoded protein: CAWRSRGSGANVLTF.

V usage is TRBV11-2 and J usage is TRBJ2-7; TRBD1 agrees at 8 bases. This CDR3 is built from 13 residues. V was pared by 3 bases and J by 3 bases, with 1 base of the junction left unmatched. The germline V gene has CDR1 SGHAT and CDR2 FQNNGV. CDR3 protein: CASSLGQDYEQYF. The CDR3 DNA sequence: TGTGCCAGCAGCTTGGGACAGGACTACGAGCAGTACTTC.

This chain joins TRBV25-1 and TRBJ1-2, with 8 positions matching TRBD1. Germline lookup yields CDR1 MGHDK and CDR2 SYGVNS. The CDR3 totals 15 residues. Unmatched junction bases numbered 6, after V lost 6 bases and J lost 0 bases. The CDR3 coding sequence is TGTGCCAGCAGAGAACAGGGGGAGGCTAACTATGGCTACACCTTC. Protein product: CASREQGEANYGYTF.

This chain joins TRBV11-2 and TRBJ1-2; perhaps TRBD1 as D (5 bases). CDR1 SGHAT and CDR2 FQNNGV come from the germline V gene. This CDR3 is built from 17 residues. The ends were cut back, 0 bases at V and 8 bases at J, with 22 bases in the middle. DNA for the CDR3: TGTGCCAGCAGCTTAGATTCTAGGCGGGGGAGAACGGCAGGCTACACCTTC. Translated, it gives CASSLDSRRGRTAGYTF. Complete variable domain (other parts from reference TRBV11-2 and TRBJ1-2): EAGVAQSPRYKIIEKRQSVAFWCNPISGHATLYWYQQILGQGPKLLIQFQNNGVVDDSQLPKDRFSAERLKGVDSTLKIQPAKLEDSAVYLCASSLDSRRGRTAGYTFGSGTRLTVV.

This rearrangement joins TRBV9 to TRBJ2-7; the match to TRBD2 covers 10 bases. Germline trimming cut 0 bases from V and 5 bases from J; bases unmatched to any gene: 5. The germline gives CDR1 SGDLS, CDR2 YYNGEE. This CDR3 is built from 15 residues. For the CDR3, the DNA is TGTGCCAGCAGCGTAGCGCTAGCGGGAGTGAACGAGCAGTACTTC. Amino acid sequence: CASSVALAGVNEQYF.

V is TRBV30 and J is TRBJ1-3; D perhaps matches TRBD1 (5 bases). With 3 bases removed from V and 7 bases from J, the gap between germline ends came to 13 bases. The length of the CDR3 is 13 residues. Per the germline V gene, CDR1 is GTSNPN and CDR2 is SVGIG (reference sequence). The CDR3 DNA reads TGTGCCTGGAGGAGCAGGGCGGTTAACACCATATATTTT. It translates to CAWRSRAVNTIYF.

The rearrangement links TRBV6-1 to TRBJ1-2, with unresolved D. The germline V gene has CDR1 MNHNS and CDR2 SASEGT. Trimming shortened V by 0 bases and J by 8 bases, and 7 bases separated the two germline ends. The CDR3 has 12 amino acids. The CDR3: CASSEASGGYTF. The CDR3 DNA sequence: TGTGCCAGCAGTGAAGCTTCGGGAGGCTACACCTTC.